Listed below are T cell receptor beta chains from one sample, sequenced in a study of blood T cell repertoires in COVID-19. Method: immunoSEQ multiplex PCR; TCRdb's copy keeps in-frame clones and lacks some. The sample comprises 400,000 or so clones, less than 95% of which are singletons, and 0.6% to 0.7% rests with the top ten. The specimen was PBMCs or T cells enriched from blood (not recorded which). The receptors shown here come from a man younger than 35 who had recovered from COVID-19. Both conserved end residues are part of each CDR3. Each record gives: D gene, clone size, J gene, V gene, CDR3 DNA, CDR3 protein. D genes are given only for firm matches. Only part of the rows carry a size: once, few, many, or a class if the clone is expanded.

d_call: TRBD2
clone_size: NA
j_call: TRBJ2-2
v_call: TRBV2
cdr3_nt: TGTGCCAGCAACGGGCGGGGGACCAACACCGGGGAGCTGTTTTTT
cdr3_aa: CASNGRGTNTGELFF

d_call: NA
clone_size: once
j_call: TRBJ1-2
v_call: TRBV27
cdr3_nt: TGTGCCAGCAGTTATAGCGGGGGCGGCTATGGCTACACCTTC
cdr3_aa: CASSYSGGGYGYTF

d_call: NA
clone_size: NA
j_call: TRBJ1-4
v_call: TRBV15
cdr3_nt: TGTGCCACCAGCACTGTGGGACAACCTCCGGAAAAACTGTTTTTT
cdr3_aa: CATSTVGQPPEKLFF

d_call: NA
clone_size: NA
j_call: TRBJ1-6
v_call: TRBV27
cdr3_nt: TGTGCCAGCAGCCAGGTTAGCTCCTATAATTCACCCCTCCACTTT
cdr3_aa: CASSQVSSYNSPLHF

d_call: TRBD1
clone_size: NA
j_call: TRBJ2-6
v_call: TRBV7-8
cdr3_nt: TGTGCCAGCAGCTTCAGAGGGGGCGCTGGGGCCAACGTCCTGACTTTC
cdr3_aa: CASSFRGGAGANVLTF

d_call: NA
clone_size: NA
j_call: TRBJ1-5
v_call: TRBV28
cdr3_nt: TGTGCCAGCAGTTATTTCAGGGGAAATACGCCCCAGCATTTT
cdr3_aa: CASSYFRGNTPQHF

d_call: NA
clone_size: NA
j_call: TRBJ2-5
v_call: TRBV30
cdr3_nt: TGTGCCTGGAGTCCAGGACTGGAAGAGACCCAGTACTTC
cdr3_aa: CAWSPGLEETQYF

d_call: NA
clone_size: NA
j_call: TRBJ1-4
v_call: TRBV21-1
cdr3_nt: TGTGCCAGCAGCTTCCGACAGGGCGTAGAAAAACTGTTTTTT
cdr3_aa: CASSFRQGVEKLFF

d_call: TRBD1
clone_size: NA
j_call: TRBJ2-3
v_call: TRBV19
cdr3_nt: TGTGCCAGTAGAGCGAACAGGGGGCTCACAGATACGCAGTATTTT
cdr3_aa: CASRANRGLTDTQYF

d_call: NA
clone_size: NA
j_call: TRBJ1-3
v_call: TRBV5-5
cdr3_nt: TGTGCCAGCACCCTGCCGGGGGGTTCCTCTGGAAACACCATATATTTT
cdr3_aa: CASTLPGGSSGNTIYF

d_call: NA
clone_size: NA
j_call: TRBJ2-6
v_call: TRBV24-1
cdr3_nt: TGTGCCACCAGTGATCTCCGGAGCTCTGGGGCCAACGTCCTGACTTTC
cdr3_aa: CATSDLRSSGANVLTF

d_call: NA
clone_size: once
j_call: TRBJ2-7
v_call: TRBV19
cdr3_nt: TGTGCCAGCTCCTCAGGGTATACCTACGAGCAGTACTTC
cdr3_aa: CASSSGYTYEQYF

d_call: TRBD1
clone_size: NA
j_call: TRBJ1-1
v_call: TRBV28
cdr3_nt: TGTGGCCCATCTACCGGGCCGGGACAGATGATGAACACTGAAGCTTTCTTT
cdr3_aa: CGPSTGPGQMMNTEAFF

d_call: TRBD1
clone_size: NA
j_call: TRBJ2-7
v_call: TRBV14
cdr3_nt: TGTGCCAGCAGCCAAGATCCAAGGACAGGGCGCGAGCAGTACTTC
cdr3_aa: CASSQDPRTGREQYF

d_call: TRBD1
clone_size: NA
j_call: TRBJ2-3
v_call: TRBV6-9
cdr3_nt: TGTGCCAGCAGTTACCACAGGGGGGATACGCAGTATTTT
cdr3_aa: CASSYHRGDTQYF

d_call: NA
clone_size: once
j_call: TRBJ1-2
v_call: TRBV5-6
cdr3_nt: TGTGCCAGCAGCTTGCTGGAGGGTTCAGCGGACTATGGCTACACCTTC
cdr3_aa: CASSLLEGSADYGYTF

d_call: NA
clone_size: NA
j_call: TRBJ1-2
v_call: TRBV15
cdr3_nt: TGTGCCACCAGCAGAGATTGGGCAACTAACTATGGCTACACCTTC
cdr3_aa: CATSRDWATNYGYTF

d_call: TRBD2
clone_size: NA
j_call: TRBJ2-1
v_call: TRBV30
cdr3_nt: TGTGCCTGGAGTGACCGGACTAGCAACAATGAGCAGTTCTTC
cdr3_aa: CAWSDRTSNNEQFF

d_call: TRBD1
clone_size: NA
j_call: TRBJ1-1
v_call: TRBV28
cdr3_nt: TGTGCCAGCAGTTTGGGGACAGGGTTATCTGAAGCTTTCTTT
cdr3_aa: CASSLGTGLSEAFF

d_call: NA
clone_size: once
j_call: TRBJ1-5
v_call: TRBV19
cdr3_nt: TGTGCCAGTAGTATTACAGACCAAGGTAGTCAGCCCCAGCATTTT
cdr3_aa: CASSITDQGSQPQHF

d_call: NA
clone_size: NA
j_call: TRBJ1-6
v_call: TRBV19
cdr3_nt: TGTGCCAGTAGTGCGTTGAGGGAGCTTCTTAATTCACCCCTCCACTTT
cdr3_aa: CASSALRELLNSPLHF

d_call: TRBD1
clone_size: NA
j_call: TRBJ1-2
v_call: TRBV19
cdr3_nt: TGTGCCAGTAGTGCGGCCGGGACAGCCATGGGGGGCTACACCTTC
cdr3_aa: CASSAAGTAMGGYTF

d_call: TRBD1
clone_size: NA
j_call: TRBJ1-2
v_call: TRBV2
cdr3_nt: TGTGCCAGGGCGATAGGGACAGCAAACTATGGCTACACCTTC
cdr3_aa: CARAIGTANYGYTF

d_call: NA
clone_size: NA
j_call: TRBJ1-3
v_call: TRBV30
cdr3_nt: TGTGCCTGGACGTGGGGGCCCGGAAACACCATATATTTT
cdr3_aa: CAWTWGPGNTIYF

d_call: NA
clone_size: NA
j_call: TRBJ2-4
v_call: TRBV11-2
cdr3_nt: TGTGCCAGCAGCTTCGTAGGGGATGGCAAAAACATTCAGTACTTC
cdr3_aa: CASSFVGDGKNIQYF

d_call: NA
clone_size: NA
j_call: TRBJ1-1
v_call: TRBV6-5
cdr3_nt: TGTGCCAGCAGTTACGGGCCCCGGGGGGACGCTGAAGCTTTCTTT
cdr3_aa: CASSYGPRGDAEAFF

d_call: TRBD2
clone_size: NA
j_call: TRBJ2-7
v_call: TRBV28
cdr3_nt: TGTGCCAGCATCCGGACTAGTCCCCACGAGCAGTACTTC
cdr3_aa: CASIRTSPHEQYF

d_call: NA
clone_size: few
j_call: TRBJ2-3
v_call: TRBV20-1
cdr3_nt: TGCAGTGCTAGGGCCAGGGGTACGCAGTATTTT
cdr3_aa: CSARARGTQYF

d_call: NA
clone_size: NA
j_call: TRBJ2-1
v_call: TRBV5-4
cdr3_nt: TGTGCCAGCAGTGCGGAGGGACAGATCTCCTACAATGAGCAGTTCTTC
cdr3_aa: CASSAEGQISYNEQFF

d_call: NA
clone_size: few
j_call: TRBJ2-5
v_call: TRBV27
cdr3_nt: TGTGCCAGCAGTTCCGGTCAAGAGACCCAGTACTTC
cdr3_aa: CASSSGQETQYF

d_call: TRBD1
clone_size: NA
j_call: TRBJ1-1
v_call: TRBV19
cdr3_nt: TGTGCCAGTAGTATGCGAAGGGGGCATGTTTGGGATGAAGCTTTCTTT
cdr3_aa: CASSMRRGHVWDEAFF

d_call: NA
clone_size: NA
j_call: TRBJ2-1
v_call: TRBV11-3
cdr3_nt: TGTGCCAGCAGCTTTAATTTCGGGGATCCCGTCAATGAGCAGTTCTTC
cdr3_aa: CASSFNFGDPVNEQFF

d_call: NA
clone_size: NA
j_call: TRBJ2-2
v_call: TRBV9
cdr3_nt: TGTGCCAGCAGCGTAGCGGTGGCCGGGGAGCTGTTTTTT
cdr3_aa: CASSVAVAGELFF

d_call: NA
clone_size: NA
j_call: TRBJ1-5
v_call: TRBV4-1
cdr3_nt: TGCGCCAGCAGCCAAGGAGAGGGACACGGACGGGGTATTCGCAATCAGCCCCAGCATTTT
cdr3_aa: CASSQGEGHGRGIRNQPQHF

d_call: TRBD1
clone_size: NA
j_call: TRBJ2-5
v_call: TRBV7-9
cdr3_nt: TGTGCCAGCAGCCGACGAGGGACAGAAGAGACCCAGTACTTC
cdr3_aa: CASSRRGTEETQYF

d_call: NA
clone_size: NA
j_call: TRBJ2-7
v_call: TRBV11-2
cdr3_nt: TGTGCCAGCAGCCTACAGGCATCCTACGAGCAGTACTTC
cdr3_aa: CASSLQASYEQYF

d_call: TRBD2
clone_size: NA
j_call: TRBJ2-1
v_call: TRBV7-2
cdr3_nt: TGTGCCAGCAGCTTAGGGTTGCGGGAGTACAATGAGCAGTTCTTC
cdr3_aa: CASSLGLREYNEQFF

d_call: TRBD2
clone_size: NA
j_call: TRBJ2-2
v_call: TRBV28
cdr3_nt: TGTGCCAGCGGACTAGCGGACCACGGGGAGCTGTTTTTT
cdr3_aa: CASGLADHGELFF

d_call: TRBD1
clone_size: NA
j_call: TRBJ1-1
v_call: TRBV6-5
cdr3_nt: TGTGCCACCGGGGACAGGCTGAACACTGAAGCTTTCTTT
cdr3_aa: CATGDRLNTEAFF

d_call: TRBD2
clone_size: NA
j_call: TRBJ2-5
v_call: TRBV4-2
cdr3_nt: TGTGCCAGCAGCCAAGATTTAGCGGGAATAGAGACCCAGTACTTC
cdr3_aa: CASSQDLAGIETQYF

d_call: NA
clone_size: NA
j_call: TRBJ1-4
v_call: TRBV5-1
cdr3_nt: TGCGCCAGCAGCTTGCGTTCCCCAACTAATGAAAAACTGTTTTTT
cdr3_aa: CASSLRSPTNEKLFF

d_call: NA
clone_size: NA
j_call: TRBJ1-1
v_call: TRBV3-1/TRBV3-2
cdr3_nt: TGTGCCAGCCAAAGCGGGTCCACTGAAGCTTTCTTT
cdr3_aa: CASQSGSTEAFF

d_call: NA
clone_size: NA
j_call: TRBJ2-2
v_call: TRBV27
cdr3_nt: TGTGCCAGCAGTCGGGGAATTAGCACCGGGGAGCTGTTTTTT
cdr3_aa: CASSRGISTGELFF

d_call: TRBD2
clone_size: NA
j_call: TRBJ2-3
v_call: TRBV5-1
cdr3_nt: TGCGCCAGCAGCTCCGGGACTAGCGGGAGGGCAGATACGCAGTATTTT
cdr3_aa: CASSSGTSGRADTQYF

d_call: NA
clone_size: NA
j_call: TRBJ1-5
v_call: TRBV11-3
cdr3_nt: TGTGCCAGCAGCTCGGGATCAGCCCAGCATTTT
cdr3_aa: CASSSGSAQHF

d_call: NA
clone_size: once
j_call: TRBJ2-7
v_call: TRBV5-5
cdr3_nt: TGTGCCAGCAGCTTGGGGGCCACTAAGGAGGGGTACTTC
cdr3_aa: CASSLGATKEGYF

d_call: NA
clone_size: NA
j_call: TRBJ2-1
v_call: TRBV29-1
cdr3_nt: TGCAGCGTTGACGGTTACTCCTACAATGAGCAGTTCTTC
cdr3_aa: CSVDGYSYNEQFF

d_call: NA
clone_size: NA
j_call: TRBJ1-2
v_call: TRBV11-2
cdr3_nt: TGTGCCAGCAGCTTATACACTACAGGGCTCAGCGGCTACACCTTC
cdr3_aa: CASSLYTTGLSGYTF

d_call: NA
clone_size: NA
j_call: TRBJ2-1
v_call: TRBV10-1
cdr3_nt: TGCGCCAGCAGTGAGTCCGGCACTAGCAATGAGCAGTTCTTC
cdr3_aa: CASSESGTSNEQFF

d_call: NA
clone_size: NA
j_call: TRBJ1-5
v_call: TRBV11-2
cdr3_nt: TGTGCCAGCAGCCCCCAAGCCAGGCAGCCCCAGCATTTT
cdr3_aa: CASSPQARQPQHF

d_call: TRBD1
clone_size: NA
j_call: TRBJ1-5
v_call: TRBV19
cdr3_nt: TGTGCCACCCGACAGGGTTGGGATCAGCCCCAGCATTTT
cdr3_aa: CATRQGWDQPQHF

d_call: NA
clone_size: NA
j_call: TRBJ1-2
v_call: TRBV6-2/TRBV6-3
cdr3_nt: TGTGCCAGCAGTTACTCGAACACCCTGCGGGGCTACACCTTC
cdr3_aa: CASSYSNTLRGYTF

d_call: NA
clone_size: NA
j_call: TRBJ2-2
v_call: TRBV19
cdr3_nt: TGTGCCAGTAGTATTTCTACGGGAGCGGCCGGGGAGCTGTTTTTT
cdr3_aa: CASSISTGAAGELFF

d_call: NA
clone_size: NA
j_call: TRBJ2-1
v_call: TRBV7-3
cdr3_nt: TGTGCCAGCAGCTCCCTCCTCGACAATGAGCAGTTCTTC
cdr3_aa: CASSSLLDNEQFF

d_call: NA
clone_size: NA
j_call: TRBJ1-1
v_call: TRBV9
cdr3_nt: NA
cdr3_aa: CASSVGAGSISFF